Listed here is a single T cell receptor beta chain. This table comes from immunoSEQ multiplex PCR, and its TCRdb copy is limited to in-frame clones, with some not included. This table has about 350,000 clones, about 90% appearing once. The sample originates from a study of blood T cell repertoires in COVID-19. V dropped 4 bases and J dropped 0 bases, with 10 bases sitting between them. Germline V gene data show CDR1 as SGDLS and CDR2 as YYNGEE. This CDR3 is built from 14 residues. This chain joins TRBV9 and TRBJ2-5, with D unclear. Sequencing was carried out using PBMCs or T cells enriched from blood (not recorded which). The TCR was taken from a woman in her 30s who had recovered from COVID-19. CDR3 bases: TGTGCCAGCAGCCCAGACTCGTACCAAGAGACCCAGTACTTC. Residues: CASSPDSYQETQYF.